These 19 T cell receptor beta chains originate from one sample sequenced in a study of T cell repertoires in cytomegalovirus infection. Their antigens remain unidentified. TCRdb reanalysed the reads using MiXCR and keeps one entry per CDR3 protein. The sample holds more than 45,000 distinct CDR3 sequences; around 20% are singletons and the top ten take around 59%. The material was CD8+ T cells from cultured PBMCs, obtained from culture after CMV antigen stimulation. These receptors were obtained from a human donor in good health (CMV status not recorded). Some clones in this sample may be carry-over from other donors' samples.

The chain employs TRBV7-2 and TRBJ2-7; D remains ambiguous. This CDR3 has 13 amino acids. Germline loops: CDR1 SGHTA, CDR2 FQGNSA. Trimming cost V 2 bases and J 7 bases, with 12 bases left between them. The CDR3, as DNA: TGTGCCAGCAGCTTACAAGAGGTTGGAGAGCAGTACTTC. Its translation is CASSLQEVGEQYF.

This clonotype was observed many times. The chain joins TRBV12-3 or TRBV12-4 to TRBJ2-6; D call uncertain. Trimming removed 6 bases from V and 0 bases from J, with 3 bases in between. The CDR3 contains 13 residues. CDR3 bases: TGTGCCAGCAGATACTCTGGGGCCAACGTCCTGACTTTC. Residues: CASRYSGANVLTF.

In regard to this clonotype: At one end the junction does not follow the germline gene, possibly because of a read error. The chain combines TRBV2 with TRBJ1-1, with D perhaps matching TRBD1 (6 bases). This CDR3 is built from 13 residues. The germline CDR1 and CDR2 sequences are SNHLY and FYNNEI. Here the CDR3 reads CASRDSLKTEAFF. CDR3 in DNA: TGTGCCAGCAGGGACAGTTTGAAAACTGAAGCTTTCTTT.

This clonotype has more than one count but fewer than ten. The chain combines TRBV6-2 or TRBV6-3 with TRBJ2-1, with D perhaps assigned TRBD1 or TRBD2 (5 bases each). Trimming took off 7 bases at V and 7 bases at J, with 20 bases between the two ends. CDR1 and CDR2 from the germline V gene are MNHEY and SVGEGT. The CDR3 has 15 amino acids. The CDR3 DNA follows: TGTGCCAGCACCAATTCGGGGCCAAATTCTAATGAGCAGTTCTTC. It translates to CASTNSGPNSNEQFF.

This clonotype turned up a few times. The CDR3 protein is CSVVGSTGNTIYF. As DNA, the CDR3 is TGCAGCGTTGTGGGCAGTACGGGAAACACCATATATTTT. V gene TRBV29-1 combines with J gene TRBJ1-3; D call uncertain. Germline CDR1 and CDR2: SQVTM and ANQGSEA. Between the trimmed V and J ends, which lost 4 bases and 4 bases, there was a span of 11 bases. The CDR3 length is 13 residues.

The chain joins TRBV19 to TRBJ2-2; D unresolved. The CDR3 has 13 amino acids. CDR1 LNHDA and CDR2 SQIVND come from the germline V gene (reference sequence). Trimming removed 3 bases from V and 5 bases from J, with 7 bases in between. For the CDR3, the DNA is TGTGCCAGTAGTATTGAGGTTACCGGGGAGCTGTTTTTT. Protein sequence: CASSIEVTGELFF.

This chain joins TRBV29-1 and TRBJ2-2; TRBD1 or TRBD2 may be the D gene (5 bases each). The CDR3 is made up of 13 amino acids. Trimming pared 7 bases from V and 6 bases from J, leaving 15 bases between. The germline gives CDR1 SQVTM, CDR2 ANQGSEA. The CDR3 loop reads CSAGWGSPGELFF. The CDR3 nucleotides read TGCAGCGCTGGCTGGGGGTCACCCGGGGAGCTGTTTTTT.

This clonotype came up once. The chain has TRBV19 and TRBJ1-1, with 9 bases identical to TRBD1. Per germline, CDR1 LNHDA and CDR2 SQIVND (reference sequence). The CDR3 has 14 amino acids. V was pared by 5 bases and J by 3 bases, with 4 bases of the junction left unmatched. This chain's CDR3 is CASSYRGLHTEAFF. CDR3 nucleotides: TGTGCCAGTAGTTACAGGGGGCTTCACACTGAAGCTTTCTTT.

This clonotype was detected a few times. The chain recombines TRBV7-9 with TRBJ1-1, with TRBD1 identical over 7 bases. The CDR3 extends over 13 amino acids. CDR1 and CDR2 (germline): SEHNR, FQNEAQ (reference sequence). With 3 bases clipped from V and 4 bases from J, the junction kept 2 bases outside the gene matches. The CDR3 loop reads CASSFAGGTEAFF. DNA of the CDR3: TGTGCCAGCAGCTTTGCAGGGGGCACTGAAGCTTTCTTT.

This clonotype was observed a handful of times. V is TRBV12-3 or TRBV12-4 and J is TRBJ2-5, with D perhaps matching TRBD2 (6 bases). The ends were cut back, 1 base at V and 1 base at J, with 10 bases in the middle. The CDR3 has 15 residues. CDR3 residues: CASSLERGAQETQYF. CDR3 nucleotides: TGTGCCAGCAGTTTAGAGCGCGGGGCCCAAGAGACCCAGTACTTC.

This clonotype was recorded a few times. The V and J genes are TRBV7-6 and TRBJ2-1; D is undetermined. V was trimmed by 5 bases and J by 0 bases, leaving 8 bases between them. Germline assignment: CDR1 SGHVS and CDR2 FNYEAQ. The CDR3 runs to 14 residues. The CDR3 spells CASSRSSSYNEQFF. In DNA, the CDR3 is TGTGCCAGCAGCCGGAGCAGCTCCTACAATGAGCAGTTCTTC.

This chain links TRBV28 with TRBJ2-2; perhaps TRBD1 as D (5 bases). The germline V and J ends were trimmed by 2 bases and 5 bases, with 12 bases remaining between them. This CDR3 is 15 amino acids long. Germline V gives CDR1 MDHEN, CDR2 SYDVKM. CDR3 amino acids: CASSLVGAGTGELFF. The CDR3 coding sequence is TGTGCCAGCAGTTTAGTAGGGGCTGGAACCGGGGAGCTGTTTTTT.

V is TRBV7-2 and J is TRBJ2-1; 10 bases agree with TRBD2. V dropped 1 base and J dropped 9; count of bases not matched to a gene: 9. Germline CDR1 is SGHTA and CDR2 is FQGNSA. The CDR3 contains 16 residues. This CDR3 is CASSLVGLAEGGEQFF. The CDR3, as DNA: TGTGCCAGCAGCTTAGTAGGACTAGCGGAGGGGGGTGAGCAGTTCTTC.

The DNA for the CDR3 is TGTGCCAGCAGTTTAGACGTAGGCTCAGATACGCAGTATTTT. This codes for CASSLDVGSDTQYF. The rearrangement joins TRBV12-3 or TRBV12-4 to TRBJ2-3; the D is unclear. The V end lost 1 base, the J end lost 4 bases, and 9 bases lay between the germline ends. This CDR3 has 14 residues.

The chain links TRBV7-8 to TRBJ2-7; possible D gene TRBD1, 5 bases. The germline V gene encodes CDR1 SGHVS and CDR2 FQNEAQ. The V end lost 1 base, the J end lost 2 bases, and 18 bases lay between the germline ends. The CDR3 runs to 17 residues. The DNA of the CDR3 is TGTGCCAGCAGCTTAGGCAAAACAGGACGAATTGCCTACGAGCAGTACTTC. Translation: CASSLGKTGRIAYEQYF. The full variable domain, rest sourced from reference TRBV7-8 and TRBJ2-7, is GAGVSQSPRYKVAKRGQDVALRCDPISGHVSLFWYQQALGQGPEFLTYFQNEAQLDKSGLPSDRFFAERPEGSVSTLKIQRTQQEDSAVYLCASSLGKTGRIAYEQYFGPGTRLTVT.

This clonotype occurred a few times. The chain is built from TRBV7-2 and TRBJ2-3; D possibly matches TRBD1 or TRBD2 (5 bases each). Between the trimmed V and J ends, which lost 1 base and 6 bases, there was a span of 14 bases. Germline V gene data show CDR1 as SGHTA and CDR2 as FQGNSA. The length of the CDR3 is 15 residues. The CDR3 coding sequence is TGTGCCAGCAGCTTAGGCGGCAGGGACGCGGATACGCAGTATTTT. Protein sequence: CASSLGGRDADTQYF.

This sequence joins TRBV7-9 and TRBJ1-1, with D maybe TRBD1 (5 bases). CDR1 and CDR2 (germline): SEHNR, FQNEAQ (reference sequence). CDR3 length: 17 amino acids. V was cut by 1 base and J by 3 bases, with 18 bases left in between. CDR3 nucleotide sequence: TGTGCCAGCAGCTTAGGAGAGACTTTTGGGGGGGACACTGAAGCTTTCTTT. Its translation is CASSLGETFGGDTEAFF.

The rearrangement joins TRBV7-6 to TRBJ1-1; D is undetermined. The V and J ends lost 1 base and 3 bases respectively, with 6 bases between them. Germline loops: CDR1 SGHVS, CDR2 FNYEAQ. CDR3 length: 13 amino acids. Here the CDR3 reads CASSLEMYTEAFF. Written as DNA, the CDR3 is TGTGCCAGCAGCTTAGAGATGTACACTGAAGCTTTCTTT.

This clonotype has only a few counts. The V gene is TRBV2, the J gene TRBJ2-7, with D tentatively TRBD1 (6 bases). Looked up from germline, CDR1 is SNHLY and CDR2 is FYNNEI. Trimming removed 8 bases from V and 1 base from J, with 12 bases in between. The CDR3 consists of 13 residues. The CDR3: CASGTTGSYEQYF. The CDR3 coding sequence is TGTGCCAGCGGTACTACAGGGTCCTACGAGCAGTACTTC.